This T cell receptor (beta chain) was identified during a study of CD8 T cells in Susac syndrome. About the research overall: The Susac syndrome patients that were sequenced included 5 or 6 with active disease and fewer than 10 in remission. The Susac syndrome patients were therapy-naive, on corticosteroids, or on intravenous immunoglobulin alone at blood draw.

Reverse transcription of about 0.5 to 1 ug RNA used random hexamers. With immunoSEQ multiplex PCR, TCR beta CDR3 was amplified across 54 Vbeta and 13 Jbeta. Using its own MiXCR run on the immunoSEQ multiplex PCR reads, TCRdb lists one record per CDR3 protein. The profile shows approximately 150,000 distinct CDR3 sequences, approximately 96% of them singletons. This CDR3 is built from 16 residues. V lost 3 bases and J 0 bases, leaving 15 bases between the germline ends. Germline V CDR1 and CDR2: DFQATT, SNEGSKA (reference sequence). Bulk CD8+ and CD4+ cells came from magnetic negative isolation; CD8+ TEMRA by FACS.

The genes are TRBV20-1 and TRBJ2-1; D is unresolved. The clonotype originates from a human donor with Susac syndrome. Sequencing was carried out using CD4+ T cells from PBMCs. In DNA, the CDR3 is TGCAGTGCTAGGAATACCGTCTACGGCTCCTACAATGAGCAGTTCTTC. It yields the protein CSARNTVYGSYNEQFF.